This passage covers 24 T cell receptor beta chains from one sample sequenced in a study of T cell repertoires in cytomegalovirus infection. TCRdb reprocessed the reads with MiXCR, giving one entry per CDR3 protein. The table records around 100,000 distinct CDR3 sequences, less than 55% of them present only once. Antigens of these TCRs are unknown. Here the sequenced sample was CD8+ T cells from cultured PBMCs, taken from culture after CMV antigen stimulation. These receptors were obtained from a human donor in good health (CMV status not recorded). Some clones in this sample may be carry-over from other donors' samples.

The CDR3 reads CASSWGSSYNEQFF. DNA for the CDR3: TGTGCCAGCTCTTGGGGGAGCTCCTACAATGAGCAGTTCTTC. J is TRBJ2-1 and V is TRBV27; D may be TRBD1 or TRBD2 (5 bases each). In germline, CDR1 is MNHEY, CDR2 SMNVEV (reference sequence). This CDR3 spans 14 amino acids. The ends were cut back, 8 bases at V and 0 bases at J, with 11 bases in the middle.

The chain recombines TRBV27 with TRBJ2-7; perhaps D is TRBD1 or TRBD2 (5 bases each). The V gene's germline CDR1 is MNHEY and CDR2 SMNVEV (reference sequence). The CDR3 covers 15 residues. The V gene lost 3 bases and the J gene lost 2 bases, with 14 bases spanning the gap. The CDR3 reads CASSFTGRLPYEQYF. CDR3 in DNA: TGTGCCAGCAGTTTTACGGGACGCCTCCCCTACGAGCAGTACTTC.

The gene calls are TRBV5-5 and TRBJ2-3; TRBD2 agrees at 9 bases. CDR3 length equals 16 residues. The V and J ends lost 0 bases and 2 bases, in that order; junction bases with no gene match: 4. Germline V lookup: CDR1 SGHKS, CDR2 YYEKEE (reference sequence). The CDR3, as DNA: TGTGCCAGCAGCTTGGAAGCGGGGGGTCTCACAGATACGCAGTATTTT. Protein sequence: CASSLEAGGLTDTQYF.

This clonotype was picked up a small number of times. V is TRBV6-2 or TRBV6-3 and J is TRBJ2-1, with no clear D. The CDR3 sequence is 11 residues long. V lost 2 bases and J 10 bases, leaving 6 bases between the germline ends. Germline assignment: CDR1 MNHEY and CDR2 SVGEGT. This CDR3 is CASSYMEEQFF. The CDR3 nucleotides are TGTGCCAGCAGTTACATGGAGGAGCAGTTCTTC.

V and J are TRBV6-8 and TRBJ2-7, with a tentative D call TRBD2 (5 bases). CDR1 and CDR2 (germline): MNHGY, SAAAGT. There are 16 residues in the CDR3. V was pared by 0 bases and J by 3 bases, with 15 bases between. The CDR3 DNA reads TGTGCCAGCAGTTACTCGAGTATTCGGGGTTTCTACGAGCAGTACTTC. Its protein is CASSYSSIRGFYEQYF.

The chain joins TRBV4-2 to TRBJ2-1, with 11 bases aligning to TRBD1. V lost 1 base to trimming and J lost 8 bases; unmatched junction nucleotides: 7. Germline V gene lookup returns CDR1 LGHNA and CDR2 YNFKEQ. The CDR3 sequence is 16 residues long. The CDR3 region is CASSQVADRGLDEQFF. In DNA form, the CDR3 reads TGTGCCAGCAGCCAAGTCGCGGACAGGGGGCTCGATGAGCAGTTCTTC.

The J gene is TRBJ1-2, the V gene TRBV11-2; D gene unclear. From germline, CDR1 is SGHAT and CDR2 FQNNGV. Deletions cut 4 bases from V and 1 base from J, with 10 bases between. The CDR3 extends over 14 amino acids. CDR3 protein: CASSSPAVNYGYTF. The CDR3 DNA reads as TGTGCCAGCAGCTCCCCAGCGGTTAACTATGGCTACACCTTC.

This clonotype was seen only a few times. Here the CDR3 DNA reads TGTGCCAGCAGCTTAGCACCCCCGGGGGCCATAAATGAGCAGTTCTTC. Protein product: CASSLAPPGAINEQFF. This chain connects TRBV7-2 to TRBJ2-1; D tentatively reads TRBD1 or TRBD2 (6 bases each). The V and J ends lost 0 bases and 7 bases respectively, with 16 bases between them. The CDR3 totals 16 residues. The V gene's germline CDR1 is SGHTA and CDR2 FQGNSA.

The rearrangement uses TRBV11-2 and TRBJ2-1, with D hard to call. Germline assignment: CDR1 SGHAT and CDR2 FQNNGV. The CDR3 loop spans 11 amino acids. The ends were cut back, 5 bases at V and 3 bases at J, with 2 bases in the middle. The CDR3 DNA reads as TGTGCCAGCAGCGGCTACAATGAGCAGTTCTTC. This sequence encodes CASSGYNEQFF. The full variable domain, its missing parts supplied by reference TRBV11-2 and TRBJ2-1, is EAGVAQSPRYKIIEKRQSVAFWCNPISGHATLYWYQQILGQGPKLLIQFQNNGVVDDSQLPKDRFSAERLKGVDSTLKIQPAKLEDSAVYLCASSGYNEQFFGPGTRLTVL.

CDR3 sequence reads: CASSRDRADNEQFF. The CDR3 DNA reads TGCGCCAGCAGCCGGGACAGGGCGGACAATGAGCAGTTCTTC. The chain combines TRBV5-1 with TRBJ2-1; the match to TRBD1 covers 9 bases. V gave up 4 bases and J gave up 5 bases; unmatched junction bases: 4. Germline-derived CDR1 and CDR2 are SGHRS and YFSETQ. The length of the CDR3 is 14 residues.

CDR3 residues: CASSEEAADEQYF. The CDR3 nucleotides read TGCGCCAGCAGCGAGGAGGCAGCCGACGAGCAGTACTTC. V is TRBV4-1 and J is TRBJ2-7; TRBD2 might be the D (5 bases). Between the trimmed V and J ends, which lost 5 bases and 5 bases, there was a span of 13 bases. This CDR3 is built from 13 residues. CDR1 and CDR2 (germline): MGHRA, YSYEKL.

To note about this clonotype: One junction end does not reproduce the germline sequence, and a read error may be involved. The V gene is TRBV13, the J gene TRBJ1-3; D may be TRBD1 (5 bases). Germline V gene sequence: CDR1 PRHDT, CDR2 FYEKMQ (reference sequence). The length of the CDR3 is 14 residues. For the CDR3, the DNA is TGTGCCAGCAGCATAGGGGTCTCTGGAAACACCATATATTTT. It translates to CASSIGVSGNTIYF.

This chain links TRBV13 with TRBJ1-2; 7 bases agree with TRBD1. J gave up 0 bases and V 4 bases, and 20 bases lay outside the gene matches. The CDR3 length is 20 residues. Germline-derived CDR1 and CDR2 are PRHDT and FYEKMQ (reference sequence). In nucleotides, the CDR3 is TGTGCCAGCAGCTCCCCATCATTACAGGGGATAGATGGCGCTAACTATGGCTACACCTTC. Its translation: CASSSPSLQGIDGANYGYTF. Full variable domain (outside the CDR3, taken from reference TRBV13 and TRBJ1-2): AAGVIQSPRHLIKEKRETATLKCYPIPRHDTVYWYQQGPGQDPQFLISFYEKMQSDKGSIPDRFSAQQFSDYHSELNMSSLELGDSALYFCASSSPSLQGIDGANYGYTFGSGTRLTVV.

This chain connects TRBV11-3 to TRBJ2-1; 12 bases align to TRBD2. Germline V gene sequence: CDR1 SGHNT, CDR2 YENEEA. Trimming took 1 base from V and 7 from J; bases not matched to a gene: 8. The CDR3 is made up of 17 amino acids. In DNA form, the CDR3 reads TGTGCCAGCAGCTTAGGCTCTCTAGCGGGGGGGTCAAATGAGCAGTTCTTC. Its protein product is CASSLGSLAGGSNEQFF. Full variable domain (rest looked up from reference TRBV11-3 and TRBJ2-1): EAGVVQSPRYKIIEKKQPVAFWCNPISGHNTLYWYLQNLGQGPELLIRYENEEAVDDSQLPKDRFSAERLKGVDSTLKIQPAELGDSAVYLCASSLGSLAGGSNEQFFGPGTRLTVL.

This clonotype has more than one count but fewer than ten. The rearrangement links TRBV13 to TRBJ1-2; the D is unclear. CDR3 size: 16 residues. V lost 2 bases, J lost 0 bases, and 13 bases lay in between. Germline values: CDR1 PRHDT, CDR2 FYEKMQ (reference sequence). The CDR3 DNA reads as TGTGCCAGCAGCTTATTTGGCGGTCAACCTAACTATGGCTACACCTTC. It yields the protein CASSLFGGQPNYGYTF. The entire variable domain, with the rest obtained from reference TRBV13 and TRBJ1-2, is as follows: AAGVIQSPRHLIKEKRETATLKCYPIPRHDTVYWYQQGPGQDPQFLISFYEKMQSDKGSIPDRFSAQQFSDYHSELNMSSLELGDSALYFCASSLFGGQPNYGYTFGSGTRLTVV.

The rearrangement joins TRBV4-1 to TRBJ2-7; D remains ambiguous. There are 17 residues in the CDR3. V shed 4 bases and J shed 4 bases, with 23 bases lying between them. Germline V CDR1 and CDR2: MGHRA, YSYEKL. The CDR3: CASSRHSGSPDLYEQYV. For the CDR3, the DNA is TGCGCCAGCAGCCGACATTCTGGGTCACCGGACCTATACGAGCAGTACGTC.

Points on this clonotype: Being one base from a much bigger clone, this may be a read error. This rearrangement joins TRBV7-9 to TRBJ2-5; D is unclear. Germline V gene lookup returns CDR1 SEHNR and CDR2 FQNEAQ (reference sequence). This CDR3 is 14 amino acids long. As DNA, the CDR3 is TGTGCCAGCAGCTCCCCTGTCGGCGAAGAGACCCGGTACTTC. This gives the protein CASSSPVGEETRYF.

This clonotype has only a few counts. The chain's CDR3 is CASSQEDLVLRGELFF. The DNA for the CDR3 is TGCGCCAGCAGCCAAGAAGACCTTGTCTTGCGCGGGGAGCTGTTTTTT. The chain uses TRBV4-1 and TRBJ2-2, with D uncertain. Germline lookup yields CDR1 MGHRA and CDR2 YSYEKL. The CDR3 covers 16 residues. V shed 0 bases and J shed 7 bases, with 15 bases lying between them.

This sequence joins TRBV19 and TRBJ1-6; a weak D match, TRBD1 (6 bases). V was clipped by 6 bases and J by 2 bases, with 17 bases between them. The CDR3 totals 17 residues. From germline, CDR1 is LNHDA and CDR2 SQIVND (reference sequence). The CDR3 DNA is TGTGCCAGTAGGACTACAGGGTGGGGTGCCTATAATTCACCCCTCCACTTT. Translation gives CASRTTGWGAYNSPLHF. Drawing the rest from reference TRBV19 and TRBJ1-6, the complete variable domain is DGGITQSPKYLFRKEGQNVTLSCEQNLNHDAMYWYRQDPGQGLRLIYYSQIVNDFQKGDIAEGYSVSREKKESFPLTVTSAQKNPTAFYLCASRTTGWGAYNSPLHFGNGTRLTVT.

CDR3 protein: CASSTLARPSTDTQYF. DNA for the CDR3: TGTGCCAGCAGCACTCTAGCGAGGCCTAGCACAGATACGCAGTATTTT. V is TRBV9 and J is TRBJ2-3, with D possibly matching TRBD2 (6 bases). The CDR3 length is 16 residues. Germline V gives CDR1 SGDLS, CDR2 YYNGEE. V lost 4 bases and J lost 0, with 15 bases in between.

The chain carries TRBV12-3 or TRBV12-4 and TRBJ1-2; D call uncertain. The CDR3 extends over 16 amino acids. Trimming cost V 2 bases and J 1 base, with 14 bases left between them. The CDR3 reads CASSLCPTDCNYGYTF. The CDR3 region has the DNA TGTGCCAGCAGTTTATGTCCGACTGATTGTAACTATGGCTACACCTTC.

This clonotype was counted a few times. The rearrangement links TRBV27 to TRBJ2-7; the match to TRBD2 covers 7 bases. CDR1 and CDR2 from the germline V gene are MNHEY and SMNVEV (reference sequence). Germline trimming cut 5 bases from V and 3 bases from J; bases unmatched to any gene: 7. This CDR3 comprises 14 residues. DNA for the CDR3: TGTGCCAGCAGTCCCTTGGGGGGGAACTACGAGCAGTACTTC. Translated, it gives CASSPLGGNYEQYF.

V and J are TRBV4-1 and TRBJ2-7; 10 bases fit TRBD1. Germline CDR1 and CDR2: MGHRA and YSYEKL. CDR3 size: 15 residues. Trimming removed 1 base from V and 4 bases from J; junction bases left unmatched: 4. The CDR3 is CASSQGGTGEYEQYF. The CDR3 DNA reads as TGCGCCAGCAGCCAAGGGGGGACAGGGGAGTACGAGCAGTACTTC.

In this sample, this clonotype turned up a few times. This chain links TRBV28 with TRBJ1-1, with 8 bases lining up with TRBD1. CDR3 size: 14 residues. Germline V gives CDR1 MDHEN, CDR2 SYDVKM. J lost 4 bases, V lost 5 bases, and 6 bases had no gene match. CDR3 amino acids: CASSPGTGPTEAFF. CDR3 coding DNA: TGTGCCAGCAGTCCCGGGACAGGCCCCACTGAAGCTTTCTTT.